The clone carrying this T cell receptor beta chain has a single count. These data come from a study of cytomegalovirus exposure and HLA in healthy donors. This CDR3 has 14 amino acids. V lost 4 bases to trimming and J lost 2 bases; unmatched junction nucleotides: 3. Germline V lookup: CDR1 SGHTA, CDR2 FQGTGA. With 60 Vbeta and 13 Jbeta primers, the PCR was carried out. Method: immunoSEQ multiplex PCR; TCRdb's copy keeps in-frame clones and lacks some. The sample holds about 140,000 clones, approximately 79% seen once. The chain recombines TRBV7-3 with TRBJ2-3, with 7 bases lining up with TRBD2. This sequence was found in a male donor in good health and CMV-seronegative. The sample was PBMCs. The CDR3 DNA sequence: TGTGCCAGCAGCTCCGGGACTACCACAGATACGCAGTATTTT. Translating gives CASSSGTTTDTQYF.